These T cell receptor beta chains were read from a single sample in a study of cytomegalovirus exposure and HLA in healthy donors. Only in-frame clones appear in the TCRdb table, and some are missing; sequencing was by immunoSEQ multiplex PCR. The repertoire holds more than 150,000 clones, around 79% seen once, with around 15% in the top ten. Sequencing input: PBMCs. The source of these receptors is a man in his fifties in good health and CMV-seropositive. CDR3s include the opening cysteine and the closing phenylalanine or tryptophan. A D gene is named only where the DNA matches it firmly. A clone size is listed for some rows: how often the clone was seen (once, few, many), or a class if it is expanded.

TRBJ1-1,TRBV30,.,.,TGTGCCTGGAGAGACAAGACAGTGAACACTGAAGCTTTCTTT,CAWRDKTVNTEAFF
TRBJ2-7,TRBV5-4,TRBD2,few,TGTGCCAGCAGCTCGGCGGGGGGAACCTACGAGCAGTACTTC,CASSSAGGTYEQYF
TRBJ1-3,TRBV30,TRBD1,.,TGTGCCTGGAAACGGACAGGCCTTTACTCTGGAAACACCATATATTTT,CAWKRTGLYSGNTIYF
TRBJ2-3,TRBV19,.,.,TGTGCCAGTAGTAGGCGGCAGACTACAGATACGCAGTATTTT,CASSRRQTTDTQYF
TRBJ2-7,TRBV28,TRBD1,.,TGTGCCAGCAGCTTCGACAGGGCTCAGTACTTC,CASSFDRAQYF
TRBJ2-1,TRBV2,.,.,TGTGCCAGCAGTGCACGGGGGTGGAATTCTAATGAGCAGTTCTTC,CASSARGWNSNEQFF
TRBJ2-1,TRBV7-9,TRBD2,.,TGTGCCAGCAAGCGGGGGGGCGGCTACAATGAGCAGTTCTTC,CASKRGGGYNEQFF
TRBJ2-3,TRBV27,TRBD2,.,TGTGCCAGCAGTTTTGCCGGGGGGGCCCCAGATACGCAGTATTTT,CASSFAGGAPDTQYF
TRBJ2-1,TRBV18,.,.,TGCGCCAGCTCACCACCGGTTGGAGGGTACGCCTACAATGAGCAGTTCTTC,CASSPPVGGYAYNEQFF
TRBJ2-2,TRBV4-3,TRBD2,.,TGCGCCAGCAGCCAAGACCAACTAGCGGGGGGGACCTTGGGCGGGGAGCTGTTTTTT,CASSQDQLAGGTLGGELFF
TRBJ2-3,TRBV7-7,.,.,TGTGCCAGCAGCGCCTCGACTAGTGGTGATACGCAGTATTTT,CASSASTSGDTQYF
TRBJ2-7,TRBV19,TRBD1,.,TGTGCCAGTAGTACACAGGGGGCAGGCCCCTACGAGCAGTACTTC,CASSTQGAGPYEQYF
TRBJ2-2,TRBV7-6,.,.,TGTGCCAGCAGCTTAGGAGACTTTAACACCGGGGAGCTGTTTTTT,CASSLGDFNTGELFF
TRBJ2-5,TRBV14,.,.,TGTGCCAGCAGCCAAATAAGAGGGTCTAGCTACCAAGAGACCCAGTACTTC,CASSQIRGSSYQETQYF
TRBJ2-5,TRBV7-9,TRBD2,.,TGTGCCAGCAGCCTCATGGGGGGGCAAGAGACCCAGTACTTC,CASSLMGGQETQYF
TRBJ1-2,TRBV4-3,.,.,TGCGCCAGCAGCCAAGACGGAGGGGATGGCTACACCTTC,CASSQDGGDGYTF
TRBJ1-2,TRBV4-1,TRBD1,.,TGCGCCAGCAGCCATAGACAGGGACCGGCTAACTATGGCTACACCTTC,CASSHRQGPANYGYTF
TRBJ2-1,TRBV7-8,.,.,TGTGCCAGCAGCTTAGCTTTCAGGGGCGCCTACAATGAGCAGTTCTTC,CASSLAFRGAYNEQFF
TRBJ2-2,TRBV28,.,once,TGTGCCAGCGGGGTAGGGGGACCCAGGACCGGGGAGCTGTTTTTT,CASGVGGPRTGELFF
TRBJ1-1,TRBV10-3,.,.,TGTGCCATCAGTGACAGGCCCATGAACACTGAAGCTTTCTTT,CAISDRPMNTEAFF
TRBJ1-3,TRBV28,TRBD1,.,TGTGCCAGCAGTCCCTCCACAGGGGCCGCTGGAAACACCATATATTTT,CASSPSTGAAGNTIYF
TRBJ2-1,TRBV6-6,TRBD1,.,TGTGCCAGCAGGAATGACGGGACAGGGGTACACAATGAGCAGTTCTTC,CASRNDGTGVHNEQFF
TRBJ1-2,TRBV2,TRBD1,.,TGTGCCAGCACCTCACAGGGGGCTCTGAACTATGGCTACACCTTC,CASTSQGALNYGYTF
TRBJ1-1,TRBV7-2,.,.,TGTGCCAGCAGCTTAGCGTTAACTGCCAACACTGAAGCTTTCTTT,CASSLALTANTEAFF
TRBJ2-3,TRBV5-1,TRBD1,.,TGCGCCAGCAGCCCCGGACAGGTGAGCACAGATACGCAGTATTTT,CASSPGQVSTDTQYF
TRBJ1-3,TRBV5-1,.,.,TGCGCCAGCAGGCTTGGCTTACACTACGGAAACACCATATATTTT,CASRLGLHYGNTIYF
TRBJ1-6,TRBV19,.,.,TGTGCCAGTAGTATAAGTTACGTCGTGGGGGGAAACCCAAGCTCCTATAATTCACCCCTCCACTTT,CASSISYVVGGNPSSYNSPLHF
TRBJ1-2,TRBV15,.,.,TGTGCCACCAGCAGAGATCCGAGAACAGGATCAAGCTACACCTTC,CATSRDPRTGSSYTF
TRBJ2-7,TRBV4-3,TRBD1,.,TGCGCCGGCAGCCAAGCCTTTAACAGGGGGGCACCCTACGAGCAGTACTTC,CAGSQAFNRGAPYEQYF
TRBJ1-1,TRBV6-5,.,once,TGTGCCAGCAGTTACTTTGGGGAGTTTACTGAAGCTTTCTTT,CASSYFGEFTEAFF
TRBJ2-3,TRBV19,.,.,TGTGCCAGTAGTATGACTAGAACAGATACGCAGTATTTT,CASSMTRTDTQYF
TRBJ2-6,TRBV7-9,.,once,TGTTCCAGCAGCTCCCATCACTCTGGGGCCAACGTCCTGACTTTC,CSSSSHHSGANVLTF
TRBJ2-5,TRBV4-2,TRBD2,few,TGTGCCAGCAGCCAAGGGGGAGCGGGGGGGCCGGAGACCCAGTACTTC,CASSQGGAGGPETQYF
TRBJ2-1,TRBV5-1,TRBD2,few,TGCGCCAGCAGCTTGGACGGGGGGAGGGAGCAGTTCTTC,CASSLDGGREQFF
TRBJ2-1,TRBV5-1,.,once,TGCGCCAGCAGCTTGGGGGGCTCGAACAATGAGCAGTTCTTC,CASSLGGSNNEQFF
TRBJ2-3,TRBV28,TRBD2,.,TGTGCCAGCAGTCAAACGAGCGGGGGAGATACGCAGTATTTT,CASSQTSGGDTQYF
TRBJ2-1,TRBV15,TRBD2,.,TGTGCCACCAGATCGGGGGAGGGACCCTACAATGAGCAGTTCTTC,CATRSGEGPYNEQFF
TRBJ2-1,TRBV27,.,.,TGTGCCAGCAGTTCCCATTCGGGGGATGAGCAGTTCTTC,CASSSHSGDEQFF
TRBJ2-5,TRBV28,TRBD1,once,TGTGCCAGCAGTTTGCCGGGACAGAGTTATGGAGAGACCCAGTACTTC,CASSLPGQSYGETQYF
TRBJ2-7,TRBV16,.,once,TGTGCCAGCAGCCTCCAGGGTGTAGAGCAGTACTTC,CASSLQGVEQYF
TRBJ1-6,TRBV5-4,.,.,TGTGCCAGCAGCCTTGGGGACACCCGAAGTTCACCCCTCCACTTT,CASSLGDTRSSPLHF
TRBJ1-3,TRBV6-6,TRBD1,.,TGTGCCAGCCAGTCACAGGGGCCTGGAAACACCATATATTTT,CASQSQGPGNTIYF
TRBJ1-5,TRBV18,.,.,TGTGCCAGCTCACCTCAGGATTATAGCAATCAGCCCCAGCATTTT,CASSPQDYSNQPQHF
TRBJ1-2,TRBV5-5,.,.,TGTGCCAGCAGCCTTAGGGACATGTTTCTCTACACCTTC,CASSLRDMFLYTF
TRBJ1-2,TRBV7-9,.,.,TGTGCCAGCAGCATCGACAGAAATGGCTACACCTTC,CASSIDRNGYTF
TRBJ2-3,TRBV27,.,.,TGTGCCAGCAGTACCGGGACCAGGGGGCAGTATTTT,CASSTGTRGQYF